This T cell receptor beta chain emerged from a study of cytomegalovirus exposure and HLA in healthy donors. Looking at the study overall: Among over 350 genotyped donors, roughly 81% fell in the Caucasian-associated ancestry cluster. Study results and limitations: Accurate HLA-A and HLA-B prediction from TCR beta sequences was reported for most subjects.

Healthy bone marrow donors made up the cohort. Each donor was nominally healthy when sampled (though unrecorded immune exposures were likely). Note on this clone: Its antigen is undetermined.

The PCR made use of 60 Vbeta and 13 Jbeta primers. The protocol was immunoSEQ multiplex PCR, while the TCRdb copy is restricted to in-frame clones and leaves out a portion. Counted here are fewer than 300,000 clones, about 80% occurring once; the ten biggest clones make up 0.3%. This clonotype was sampled from a girl aged 2-10 years in good health and CMV-seronegative. Sequencing was carried out using PBMCs.

CDR3 sequence reads: CASRFGFTEAFF. The CDR3, as DNA: TGTGCCAGCAGATTCGGGTTCACTGAAGCTTTCTTT. V is TRBV2 and J is TRBJ1-1; D is ambiguous. The CDR3 is 12 residues long. The germline V gene encodes CDR1 SNHLY and CDR2 FYNNEI. Trimming pared 6 bases from V and 4 bases from J, leaving 9 bases between.